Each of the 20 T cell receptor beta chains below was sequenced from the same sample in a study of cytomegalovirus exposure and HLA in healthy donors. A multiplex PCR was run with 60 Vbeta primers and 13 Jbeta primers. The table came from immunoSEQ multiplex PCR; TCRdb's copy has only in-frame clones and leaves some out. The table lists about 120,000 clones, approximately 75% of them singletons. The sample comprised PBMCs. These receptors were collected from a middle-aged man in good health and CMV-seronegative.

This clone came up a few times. CDR3 loop: CSVDQGNKAFF. The CDR3 region has the DNA TGCAGCGTTGATCAGGGTAATAAGGCTTTCTTT. This chain connects TRBV29-1 to TRBJ1-1; a possible D gene is TRBD1 (5 bases). This CDR3 has 11 amino acids. The V gene's germline CDR1 is SQVTM and CDR2 ANQGSEA. With 3 bases removed from V and 11 bases from J, the gap between germline ends came to 13 bases.

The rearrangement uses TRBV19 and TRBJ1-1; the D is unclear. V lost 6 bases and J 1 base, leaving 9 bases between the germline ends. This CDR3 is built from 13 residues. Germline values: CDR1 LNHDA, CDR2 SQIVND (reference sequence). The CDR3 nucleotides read TGTGCCAGTAGCCAGTGGCAGAACACTGAAGCTTTCTTT. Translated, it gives CASSQWQNTEAFF.

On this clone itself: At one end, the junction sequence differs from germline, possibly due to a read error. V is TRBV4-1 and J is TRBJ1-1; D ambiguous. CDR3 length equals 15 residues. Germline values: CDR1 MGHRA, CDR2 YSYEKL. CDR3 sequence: CASSQGTVVNTEAFF. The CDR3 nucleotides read TGTGCCAGCAGCCAAGGTACGGTGGTGAACACTGAAGCTTTCTTT.

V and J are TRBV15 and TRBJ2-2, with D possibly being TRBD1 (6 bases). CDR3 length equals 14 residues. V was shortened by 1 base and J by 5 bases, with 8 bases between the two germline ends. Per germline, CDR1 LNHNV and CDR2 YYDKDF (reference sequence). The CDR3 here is CATSRVRGTGELFF. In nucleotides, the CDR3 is TGTGCCACCAGCAGAGTAAGGGGGACCGGGGAGCTGTTTTTT. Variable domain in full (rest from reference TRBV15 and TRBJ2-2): DAMVIQNPRYQVTQFGKPVTLSCSQTLNHNVMYWYQQKSSQAPKLLFHYYDKDFNNEADTPDNFQSRRPNTSFCFLDIRSPGLGDTAMYLCATSRVRGTGELFFGEGSRLTVL.

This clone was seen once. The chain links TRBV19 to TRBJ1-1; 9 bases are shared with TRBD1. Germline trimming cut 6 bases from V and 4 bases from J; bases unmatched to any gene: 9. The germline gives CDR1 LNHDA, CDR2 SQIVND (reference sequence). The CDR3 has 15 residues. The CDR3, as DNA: TGTGCCAGTAGAAAACAGGGGGCGCGGTTCACTGAAGCTTTCTTT. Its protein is CASRKQGARFTEAFF.

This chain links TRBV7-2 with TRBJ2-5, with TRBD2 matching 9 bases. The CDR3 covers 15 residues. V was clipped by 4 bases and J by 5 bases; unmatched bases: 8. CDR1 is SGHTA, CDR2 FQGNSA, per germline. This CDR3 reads CASSSWAGGLETQYF. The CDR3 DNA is TGTGCCAGCAGCTCCTGGGCGGGGGGGCTTGAGACCCAGTACTTC.

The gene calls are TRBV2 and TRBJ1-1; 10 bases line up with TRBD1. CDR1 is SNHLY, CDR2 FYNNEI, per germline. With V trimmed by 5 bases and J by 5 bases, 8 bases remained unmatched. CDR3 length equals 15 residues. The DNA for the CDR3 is TGTGCCAGCAGTATGACAGGGGGCCGTGGTACTGAAGCTTTCTTT. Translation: CASSMTGGRGTEAFF.

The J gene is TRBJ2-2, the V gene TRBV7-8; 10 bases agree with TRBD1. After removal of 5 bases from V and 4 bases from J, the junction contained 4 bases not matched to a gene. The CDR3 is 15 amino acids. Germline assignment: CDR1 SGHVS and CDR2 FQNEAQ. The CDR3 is CASSGGQGVTGELFF. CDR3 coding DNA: TGTGCCAGCAGCGGAGGACAGGGGGTCACCGGGGAGCTGTTTTTT. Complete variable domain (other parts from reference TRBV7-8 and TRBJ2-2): GAGVSQSPRYKVAKRGQDVALRCDPISGHVSLFWYQQALGQGPEFLTYFQNEAQLDKSGLPSDRFFAERPEGSVSTLKIQRTQQEDSAVYLCASSGGQGVTGELFFGEGSRLTVL.

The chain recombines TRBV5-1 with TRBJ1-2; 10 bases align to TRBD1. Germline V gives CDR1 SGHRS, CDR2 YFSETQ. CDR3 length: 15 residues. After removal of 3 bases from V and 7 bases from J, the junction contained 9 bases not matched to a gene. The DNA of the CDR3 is TGCGCCAGCAGCTGGGAGACAGGGGGCGCATCTGGCTACACCTTC. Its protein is CASSWETGGASGYTF.

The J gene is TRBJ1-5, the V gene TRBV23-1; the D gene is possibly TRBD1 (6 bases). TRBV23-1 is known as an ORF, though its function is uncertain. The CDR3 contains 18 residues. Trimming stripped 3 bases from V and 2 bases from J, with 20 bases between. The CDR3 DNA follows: TGCGCCAGCAGTCACCAGGGGAACAGGCTTAGGCGCAATCAGCCCCAGCATTTT. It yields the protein CASSHQGNRLRRNQPQHF.

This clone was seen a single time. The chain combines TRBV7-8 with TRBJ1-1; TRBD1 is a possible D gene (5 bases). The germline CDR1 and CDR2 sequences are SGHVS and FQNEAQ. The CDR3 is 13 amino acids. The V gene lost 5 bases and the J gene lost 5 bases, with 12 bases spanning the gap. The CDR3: CASSGTGRTEAFF. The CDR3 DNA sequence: TGTGCCAGCAGCGGGACTGGACGAACTGAAGCTTTCTTT.

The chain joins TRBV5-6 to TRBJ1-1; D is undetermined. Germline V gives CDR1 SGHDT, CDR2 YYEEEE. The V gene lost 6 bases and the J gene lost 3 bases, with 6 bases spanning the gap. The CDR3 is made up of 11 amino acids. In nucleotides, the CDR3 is TGTGCCAGCAATAGCGACACTGAAGCTTTCTTT. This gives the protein CASNSDTEAFF.

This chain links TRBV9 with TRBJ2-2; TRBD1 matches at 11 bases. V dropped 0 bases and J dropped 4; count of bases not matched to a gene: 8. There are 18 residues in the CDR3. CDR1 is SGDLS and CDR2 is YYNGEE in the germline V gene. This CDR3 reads CASSVADRGLSSTGELFF. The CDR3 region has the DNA TGTGCCAGCAGCGTAGCGGACAGGGGGCTCTCGAGCACCGGGGAGCTGTTTTTT.

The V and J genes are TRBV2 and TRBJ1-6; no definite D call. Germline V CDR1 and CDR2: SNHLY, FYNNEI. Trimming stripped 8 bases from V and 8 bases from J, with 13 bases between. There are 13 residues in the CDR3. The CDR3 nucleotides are TGTGCCAGCCGGGAGTCGAGGGATTCACCCCTCCACTTT. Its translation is CASRESRDSPLHF.

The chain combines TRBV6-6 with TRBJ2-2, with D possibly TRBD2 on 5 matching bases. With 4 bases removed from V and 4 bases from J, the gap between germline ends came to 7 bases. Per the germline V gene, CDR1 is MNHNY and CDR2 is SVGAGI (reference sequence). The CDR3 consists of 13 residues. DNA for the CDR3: TGTGCCAGCAGTTCCACTAGCACCGGGGAGCTGTTTTTT. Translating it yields CASSSTSTGELFF.

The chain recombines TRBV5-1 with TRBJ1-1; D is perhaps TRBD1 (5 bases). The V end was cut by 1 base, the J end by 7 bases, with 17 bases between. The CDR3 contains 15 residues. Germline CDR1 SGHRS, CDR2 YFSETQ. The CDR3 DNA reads TGCGCCAGCAGCTTGTTTATTCCCGGGGACTATGAAGCTTTCTTT. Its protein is CASSLFIPGDYEAFF.

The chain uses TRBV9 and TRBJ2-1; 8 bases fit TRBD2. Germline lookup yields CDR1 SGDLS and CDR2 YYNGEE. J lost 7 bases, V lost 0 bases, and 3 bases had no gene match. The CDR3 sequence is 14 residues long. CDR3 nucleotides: TGTGCCAGCAGCGTAGGCGGGAGGATGAATGAGCAGTTCTTC. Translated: CASSVGGRMNEQFF.

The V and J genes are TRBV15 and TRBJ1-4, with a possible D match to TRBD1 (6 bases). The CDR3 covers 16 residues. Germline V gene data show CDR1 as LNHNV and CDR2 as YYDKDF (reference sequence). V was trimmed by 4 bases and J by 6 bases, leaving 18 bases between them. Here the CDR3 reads CATSIRQAGSHEKLFF. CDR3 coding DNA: TGTGCCACCAGCATACGACAGGCCGGCAGTCATGAAAAACTGTTTTTT.

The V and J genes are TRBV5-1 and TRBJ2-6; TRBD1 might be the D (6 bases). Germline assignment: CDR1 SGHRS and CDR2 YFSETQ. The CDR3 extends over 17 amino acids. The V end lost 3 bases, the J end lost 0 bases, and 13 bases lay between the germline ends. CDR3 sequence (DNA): TGCGCCAGCAGCTGGCGGCAGGGGAGCTCTGGGGCCAACGTCCTGACTTTC. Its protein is CASSWRQGSSGANVLTF.

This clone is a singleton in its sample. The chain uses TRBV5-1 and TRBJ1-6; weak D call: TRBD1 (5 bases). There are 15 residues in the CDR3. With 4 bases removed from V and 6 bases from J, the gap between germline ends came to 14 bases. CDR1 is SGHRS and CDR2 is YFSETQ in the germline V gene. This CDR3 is CASSPGGRANSPLHF. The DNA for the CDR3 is TGCGCCAGCAGCCCGGGCGGCAGGGCTAATTCACCCCTCCACTTT. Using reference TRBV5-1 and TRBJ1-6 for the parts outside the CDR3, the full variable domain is KAGVTQTPRYLIKTRGQQVTLSCSPISGHRSVSWYQQTPGQGLQFLFEYFSETQRNKGNFPGRFSGRQFSNSRSEMNVSTLELGDSALYLCASSPGGRANSPLHFGNGTRLTVT.